This T cell receptor (beta chain) was sequenced during a study of regulatory T cells in long-lasting Graves disease. Time point indicated: newly diagnosed GD, antithyroid drugs for less than 3 months. PBMCs provided the RNA from which the TCR library was made. Arm-PCR of CDR3 regions and iRepertoire HTBI primers were used to build TCR beta libraries. MiXCR, applied by TCRdb to the multiplex PCR reads, yields one record per CDR3 protein. This sample has fewer than 550,000 distinct CDR3 sequences, with 15% to 20% found just once. Between the trimmed V and J ends, which lost 4 bases and 7 bases, there was a span of 13 bases. The CDR3 spans 13 residues. Germline V CDR1 and CDR2: MGHDK, SYGVNS. In its sample, this clonotype was seen many times. This sample also belongs to another study, concerning T cells in Graves' hyperthyroidism and ophthalmopathy.

The input for sequencing was peripheral blood mononuclear cells (PBMCs), taken at new diagnosis, from a patient treated with antithyroid drugs. This chain links TRBV25-1 with TRBJ1-1, with a possible D match to TRBD1 (5 bases). This clonotype was obtained from a woman in her late teens or twenties with Graves disease. The CDR3 DNA follows: TGTGCCAGCAGTGCTCCCTATAGGGGTGAAGCTTTCTTT. This translates into CASSAPYRGEAFF. The whole variable domain, remainder taken from reference TRBV25-1 and TRBJ1-1, is EADIYQTPRYLVIGTGKKITLECSQTMGHDKMYWYQQDPGMELHLIHYSYGVNSTEKGDLSSESTVSRIRTEHFPLTLESARPSHTSQYLCASSAPYRGEAFFGQGTRLTVV.